This T cell receptor (beta chain) was documented in a study of T cell repertoires in cytomegalovirus infection. TCRdb re-called the reads with MiXCR, one entry per CDR3 protein. The top ten clones hold about a sixth of a sample with roughly 500,000 distinct CDR3 sequences, around 35% of them seen once. Comments on this clonotype: Its cognate antigen is unknown.

The V and J ends lost 1 base and 5 bases respectively, with 14 bases between them. There are 15 residues in the CDR3. The germline gives CDR1 SGHTA, CDR2 FQGNSA. The rearrangement uses TRBV7-2 and TRBJ1-2; no reliable D call. The specimen was cultured PBMCs, collected from culture after CMV antigen stimulation. The source of this sequence is a human donor in good health (CMV status not recorded). Some clones in this sample may be carry-over from other donors' samples. The CDR3 DNA reads TGTGCCAGCAGCTTAGTAGTTCGGAATTTTTATGGCTACACCTTC. This encodes CASSLVVRNFYGYTF. Combining the CDR3 with reference TRBV7-2 and TRBJ1-2 gives the whole variable domain GAGVSQSPSNKVTEKGKDVELRCDPISGHTALYWYRQSLGQGLEFLIYFQGNSAPDKSGLPSDRFSAERTGGSVSTLTIQRTQQEDSAVYLCASSLVVRNFYGYTFGSGTRLTVV.